Listed below are T cell receptor beta chains from one sample, sequenced in a study of cytomegalovirus exposure and HLA in healthy donors. Clones were sequenced by immunoSEQ multiplex PCR, and TCRdb holds only the in-frame ones, with some missing. The repertoire holds approximately 100,000 clones, with about 71% as singletons. Specimen: PBMCs. All receptors derive from a woman aged 50 to 60 in good health and CMV-seronegative. CDR3s include the opening cysteine and the closing phenylalanine or tryptophan. A D gene is named only where the DNA matches it firmly. Some rows mark clone size as missing; the rest say once, few, many or name a class of expanded clone.

cdr3_aa: CASSLGTPYGYTF
cdr3_nt: TGTGCCAGCAGCTTGGGGACACCCTATGGCTACACCTTC
d_call: .
j_call: TRBJ1-2
clone_size: .
v_call: TRBV5-5

cdr3_aa: CASSLAWGGGTEAFF
cdr3_nt: TGCGCCAGCAGCTTGGCTTGGGGCGGGGGCACTGAAGCTTTCTTT
d_call: .
j_call: TRBJ1-1
clone_size: .
v_call: TRBV5-1

cdr3_aa: CASSRKQTGRSSYNEQFF
cdr3_nt: TGTGCCAGCAGTAGAAAACAGACAGGCAGAAGCTCCTACAATGAGCAGTTCTTC
d_call: .
j_call: TRBJ2-1
clone_size: .
v_call: TRBV7-8

cdr3_aa: CASSVAVGPNEKLFF
cdr3_nt: TGTGCCAGCAGCGTAGCAGTGGGCCCCAATGAAAAACTGTTTTTT
d_call: .
j_call: TRBJ1-4
clone_size: .
v_call: TRBV9

cdr3_aa: CASSLQGARQETQYF
cdr3_nt: TGTGCCAGCAGCTTACAGGGGGCAAGGCAAGAGACCCAGTACTTC
d_call: TRBD1
j_call: TRBJ2-5
clone_size: .
v_call: TRBV7-2

cdr3_aa: CASSRGLAGGVQETQYF
cdr3_nt: TGCGCCAGCAGCCGGGGACTAGCGGGGGGAGTACAAGAGACCCAGTACTTC
d_call: TRBD2
j_call: TRBJ2-5
clone_size: few
v_call: TRBV5-1

cdr3_aa: CASSLASRGPYETQYF
cdr3_nt: TGCGCCAGCAGCTTGGCCTCCAGGGGCCCCTACGAGACCCAGTACTTC
d_call: .
j_call: TRBJ2-5
clone_size: few
v_call: TRBV5-1

cdr3_aa: CASSESGHPSNTEAFF
cdr3_nt: TGCGCCAGCAGTGAGTCGGGGCACCCATCGAACACTGAAGCTTTCTTT
d_call: .
j_call: TRBJ1-1
clone_size: .
v_call: TRBV10-1

cdr3_aa: CASSLRGGGSARTGELFF
cdr3_nt: TGTGCCAGCAGCTTACGCGGGGGGGGGAGCGCTCGCACCGGGGAGCTGTTTTTT
d_call: TRBD2
j_call: TRBJ2-2
clone_size: .
v_call: TRBV11-3

cdr3_aa: CASSDLGQTRDTEAFF
cdr3_nt: TGCGCCAGCAGTGATTTGGGACAGACCCGTGACACTGAAGCTTTCTTT
d_call: TRBD1
j_call: TRBJ1-1
clone_size: .
v_call: TRBV10-1

cdr3_aa: CSVGQVNTGELFF
cdr3_nt: TGCAGCGTTGGGCAAGTGAACACCGGGGAGCTGTTTTTT
d_call: .
j_call: TRBJ2-2
clone_size: few
v_call: TRBV29-1

cdr3_aa: CASSDRFYEQYF
cdr3_nt: TGCGCCAGCAGTGACAGGTTCTACGAGCAGTACTTC
d_call: .
j_call: TRBJ2-7
clone_size: .
v_call: TRBV10-1

cdr3_aa: CASSAGDQPQHF
cdr3_nt: TGTGCCAGCTCGGCCGGGGATCAGCCCCAGCATTTT
d_call: .
j_call: TRBJ1-5
clone_size: .
v_call: TRBV2

cdr3_aa: CASSVGARPEETQYF
cdr3_nt: TGTGCCAGCAGCGTTGGGGCCCGACCCGAAGAGACCCAGTACTTC
d_call: .
j_call: TRBJ2-5
clone_size: .
v_call: TRBV9